The rows below give T cell receptor beta chains drawn from one sample of a study of CD8+ T cells in alopecia areata. Sequencing used immunoSEQ multiplex PCR; TCRdb keeps in-frame clones, though not all of them. The data hold 100,000 to 150,000 clones, with more than 30% observed a single time. The sample comprised CD4+ T cells sorted from blood. These receptors were collected from a human donor with alopecia areata. CDR3s include the opening cysteine and the closing phenylalanine or tryptophan. Fields, in order: clone size, D gene, J gene, V gene, CDR3 DNA, CDR3 protein. The D gene is left open where the match is weak. The size of a clone is reported for some rows only, either as once, few or many, or as a class for expanded clones.

few	-	TRBJ1-1	TRBV29-1	TGCAGCGGAACAGGGTTGAACACTGAAGCTTTCTTT	CSGTGLNTEAFF
few	-	TRBJ2-7	TRBV9	TGTGCCAGCAGCGTAGCGGGAGCATCGGCCTACGAGCAGTACTTC	CASSVAGASAYEQYF
-	TRBD2	TRBJ2-1	TRBV11-1	TGTGCCAGCAGCTTAGGAAGAGGGAGGGAACAGTTCTTC	CASSLGRGREQFF
once	-	TRBJ1-5	TRBV30	TGTGCCTGGAGTGTCAAATCAAACCAGCCCCAGCATTTT	CAWSVKSNQPQHF
-	-	TRBJ2-1	TRBV28	TGTGCCAGCAGTCCCCAGGGTTCCTACAATGAGCAGTTCTTC	CASSPQGSYNEQFF
-	TRBD1	TRBJ2-5	TRBV30	TGTGCCTGGAGTGTACAGGGGGAGACCCAGTACTTC	CAWSVQGETQYF
-	TRBD1	TRBJ2-1	TRBV5-1	TGCGCCAGCAGCTTAGGGACAGGCGGGAATGAGCAGTTCTTC	CASSLGTGGNEQFF
few	TRBD1	TRBJ1-1	TRBV28	TGTGCCAGCAGTTTACCGGGACAGGGATACACTGAAGCTTTCTTT	CASSLPGQGYTEAFF
-	TRBD1	TRBJ1-1	TRBV18	TGTGCCAGCTCACCGGGACAGGGACTAGGCACTGAAGCTTTCTTT	CASSPGQGLGTEAFF
-	-	TRBJ1-1	TRBV4-3	TGCGCCAGCAGCCTCAGGGGTTTCAACACTGAAGCTTTCTTT	CASSLRGFNTEAFF
few	-	TRBJ2-2	TRBV28	TGTGCCAGCATTAAGGGGGGCCACGGGGAGCTGTTTTTT	CASIKGGHGELFF
few	TRBD1	TRBJ2-7	TRBV29-1	TGCAGCGTAGGCCGGACAGGGGTGTACGAGCAGTACTTC	CSVGRTGVYEQYF
few	TRBD2	TRBJ2-5	TRBV29-1	TGCAGCGTTCCCGACGGGACTAGTTATGGGGAGACCCAGTACTTC	CSVPDGTSYGETQYF
-	-	TRBJ1-3	TRBV7-2	TGTGCCAGCAGCTTAGACGGGAGCTCTGGAAACACCATATATTTT	CASSLDGSSGNTIYF
few	-	TRBJ2-1	TRBV5-1	TGCGCCAGCAGGTTGCTGCTGAGCTCCTACAATGAGCAGTTCTTC	CASRLLLSSYNEQFF
-	-	TRBJ2-3	TRBV29-1	TGCAGCGTTGAAGTAGGAACAGATACGCAGTATTTT	CSVEVGTDTQYF
-	-	TRBJ2-1	TRBV6-6	TGTGCCAGCAGCCCCCGGGATGAGCAGTTCTTC	CASSPRDEQFF
-	TRBD2	TRBJ2-7	TRBV7-2	TGTGCCAGCAGCCCGGGACTAGCGGGACATTACGAGCAGTACTTC	CASSPGLAGHYEQYF
few	-	TRBJ2-1	TRBV29-1	TGCAGCGTTAGGACAGTTCAGAGCTCCTACAATGAGCAGTTCTTC	CSVRTVQSSYNEQFF
-	-	TRBJ2-1	TRBV5-6	TGTGCCAGCAGCTTTCATCTCGAGGGCAATGAGCAGTTCTTC	CASSFHLEGNEQFF
few	TRBD1	TRBJ2-6	TRBV7-2	TGTGCCAGCAGTCGAACCCTCCAGGGGGCAGGTGGGGCCAACGTCCTGACTTTC	CASSRTLQGAGGANVLTF
-	TRBD1	TRBJ2-5	TRBV10-3	TGTGCCATCAGACAGACAGGGGAAGAGACCCAGTACTTC	CAIRQTGEETQYF
few	TRBD2	TRBJ2-7	TRBV11-2	TGTGCCAGCAGCCCGATGACTAGCGGGAGCGAGCAGTACTTC	CASSPMTSGSEQYF
-	-	TRBJ2-5	TRBV6-5	TGTGCCAGCAGTTACACGAGGGGGTGGGAGACCCAGTACTTC	CASSYTRGWETQYF
-	-	TRBJ2-1	TRBV5-4	TGTGCCAGCAGCACCAATTTAGAGCAGTTCTTC	CASSTNLEQFF
-	TRBD1	TRBJ2-1	TRBV6-5	TGTGCCAGCAGACCGGGACAGGGTATTGGAGAGCAGTTCTTC	CASRPGQGIGEQFF
few	TRBD1	TRBJ2-7	TRBV28	TGTGCCAGCAGTTTAATAGACAGGGGGCAGGACGAGCAGTACTTC	CASSLIDRGQDEQYF
few	-	TRBJ2-7	TRBV28	TGTGCCAGCAGTGGGACACCAACCTACGAGCAGTACTTC	CASSGTPTYEQYF
once	TRBD1	TRBJ1-2	TRBV30	TGTGCCTGGAGCCCATTAGGGACAGGGCACGGCTACACCTTC	CAWSPLGTGHGYTF
few	-	TRBJ1-5	TRBV23-1	TGCGCCAGCAGTCAATACGGCGGGCAGCCCCAGCATTTT	CASSQYGGQPQHF
-	-	TRBJ2-7	TRBV6-6	TGTGCCAGCAGTTCCGTTGGAGCTGGGAAGTTCTACGAGCAGTACTTC	CASSSVGAGKFYEQYF
few	-	TRBJ2-3	TRBV2	TGTGCCAGCGGGGGGACCACTCGCACAGATACGCAGTATTTT	CASGGTTRTDTQYF
-	-	TRBJ2-5	TRBV7-9	TGTGCCAGCAGCTTTTACCTTGCTCTAACGGAGACCCAGTACTTC	CASSFYLALTETQYF
few	TRBD2	TRBJ2-7	TRBV28	TGTGCCAGCACTAGAGGCGGGGGGCCCGAGCAGTACTTC	CASTRGGGPEQYF
once	-	TRBJ2-6	TRBV30	TGTGCCTGGAGTAGGCAAGCCACTGGGGCCAACGTCCTGACTTTC	CAWSRQATGANVLTF
-	TRBD2	TRBJ2-5	TRBV5-1	TGCGCCAGCAGCTCCATGGAGGGAGGGAGGGCAGAGACCCAGTACTTC	CASSSMEGGRAETQYF
few	-	TRBJ2-4	TRBV27	TGTGCCAGCAGTTTTAGCGGCCCAAAAAACATTCAGTACTTC	CASSFSGPKNIQYF
-	-	TRBJ2-3	TRBV11-1	TGTGCCAGCAGCTTCGACCCAGGGCAGGGGTCAGATACGCAGTATTTT	CASSFDPGQGSDTQYF
-	-	TRBJ2-5	TRBV2	TGTGCCAGCAGTGATTGGGAAGGAGCCCAGTACTTC	CASSDWEGAQYF
-	-	TRBJ2-3	TRBV30	TGTGCCTGGAGATCGGAGGGTGCGCAGTATTTT	CAWRSEGAQYF
-	-	TRBJ2-2	TRBV2	TGTGCCAGCAAATCGGGAGAAGAGGCCGGGGAGCTGTTTTTT	CASKSGEEAGELFF
few	TRBD1	TRBJ1-1	TRBV7-2	TGTGCCAGCAGCATCGGACAGGCGGCTGAAGCTTTCTTT	CASSIGQAAEAFF
-	-	TRBJ2-3	TRBV15	TGTGCCACCAGTACTGATGGACTCCTTAGCACAGATACGCAGTATTTT	CATSTDGLLSTDTQYF
-	-	TRBJ1-3	TRBV29-1	TGCAGCGCGGGGGAGAGGGAACAACCTGGAAACACCATATATTTT	CSAGEREQPGNTIYF
-	-	TRBJ2-7	TRBV4-1	TGCGCCAGCAGCCAAGGTAGAGCCGTCTACGAGCAGTACTTC	CASSQGRAVYEQYF
-	-	TRBJ2-5	TRBV6-4	TGTGCCAGCAGCGCGACTAGGGGAGAGACCCAGTACTTC	CASSATRGETQYF
few	-	TRBJ2-1	TRBV28	TGTGCCAGCAGTCCCCCTAACCCCCTTATTGAGCAGTTCTTC	CASSPPNPLIEQFF
-	-	TRBJ2-3	TRBV2	TGTGCCAGCAACGTGCTAGGCACAGATACGCAGTATTTT	CASNVLGTDTQYF
-	-	TRBJ2-3	TRBV2	TGTGCCAGCAGTGTTCAGGGCACAGATACGCAGTATTTT	CASSVQGTDTQYF
few	-	TRBJ2-7	TRBV10-3	TGTGCCATCAGTCAGGACGCTTTCGAGCAGTACTTC	CAISQDAFEQYF
-	-	TRBJ1-2	TRBV28	TGTGCCAGCACGAGGGTTAGTTATGGCTACACCTTC	CASTRVSYGYTF
-	-	TRBJ1-5	TRBV29-1	TGCAGCGTTGTCCTGGGGCCTCCGGGTCAGCCCCAGCATTTT	CSVVLGPPGQPQHF